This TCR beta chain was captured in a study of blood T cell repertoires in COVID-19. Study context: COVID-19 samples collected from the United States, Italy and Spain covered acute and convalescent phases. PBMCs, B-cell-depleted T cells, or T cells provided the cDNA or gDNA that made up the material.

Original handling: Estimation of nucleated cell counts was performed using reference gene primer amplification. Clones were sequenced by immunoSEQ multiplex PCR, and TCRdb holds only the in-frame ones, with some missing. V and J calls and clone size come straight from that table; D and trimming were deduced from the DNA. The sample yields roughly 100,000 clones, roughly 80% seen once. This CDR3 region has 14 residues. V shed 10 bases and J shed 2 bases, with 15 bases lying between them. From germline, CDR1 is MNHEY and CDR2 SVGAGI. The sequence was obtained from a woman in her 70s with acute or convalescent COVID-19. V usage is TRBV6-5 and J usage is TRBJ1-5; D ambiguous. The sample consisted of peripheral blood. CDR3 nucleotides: TGTGCCACCGAGGAAGGTTGGGGCAATCAGCCCCAGCATTTT. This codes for CATEEGWGNQPQHF.